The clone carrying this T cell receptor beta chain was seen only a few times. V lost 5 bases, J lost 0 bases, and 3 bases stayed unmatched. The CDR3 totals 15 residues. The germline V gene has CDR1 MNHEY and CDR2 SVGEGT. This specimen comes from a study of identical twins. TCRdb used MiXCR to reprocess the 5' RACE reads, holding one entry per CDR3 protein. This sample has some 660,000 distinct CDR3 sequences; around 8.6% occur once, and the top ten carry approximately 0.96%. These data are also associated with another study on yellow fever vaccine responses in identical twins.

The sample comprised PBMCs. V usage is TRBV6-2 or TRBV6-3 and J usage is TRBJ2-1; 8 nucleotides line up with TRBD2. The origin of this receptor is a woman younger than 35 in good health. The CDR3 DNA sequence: TGTGCCAGCAGTATAGCGGGAAACTCCTACAATGAGCAGTTCTTC. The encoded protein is CASSIAGNSYNEQFF.